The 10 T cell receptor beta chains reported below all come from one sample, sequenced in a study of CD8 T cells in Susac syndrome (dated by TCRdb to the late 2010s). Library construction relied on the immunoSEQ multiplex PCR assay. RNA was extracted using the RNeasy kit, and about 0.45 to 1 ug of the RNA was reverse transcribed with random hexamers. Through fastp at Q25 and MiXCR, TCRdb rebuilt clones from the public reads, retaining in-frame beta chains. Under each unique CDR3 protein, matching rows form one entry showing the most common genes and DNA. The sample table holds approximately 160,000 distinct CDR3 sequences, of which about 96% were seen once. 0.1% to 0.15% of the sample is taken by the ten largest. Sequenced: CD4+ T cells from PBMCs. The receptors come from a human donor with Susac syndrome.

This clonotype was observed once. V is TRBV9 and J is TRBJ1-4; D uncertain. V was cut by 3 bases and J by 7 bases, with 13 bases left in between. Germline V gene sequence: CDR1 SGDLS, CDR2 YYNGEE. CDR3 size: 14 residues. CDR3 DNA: TGTGCCAGCAGCGATACAGAACGGGCTGAAAAACTGTTTTTT. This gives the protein CASSDTERAEKLFF.

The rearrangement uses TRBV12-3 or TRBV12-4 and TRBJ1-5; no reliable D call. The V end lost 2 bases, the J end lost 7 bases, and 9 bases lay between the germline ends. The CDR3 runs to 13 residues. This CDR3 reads CASSLRGEQPQHF. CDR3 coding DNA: TGTGCCAGCAGTTTACGGGGAGAACAGCCCCAGCATTTT.

The CDR3 coding sequence is TGCAGTGCTATTCTTCCGACAGCCCGCACAGATACGCAGTATTTT. Its translation is CSAILPTARTDTQYF. The chain combines TRBV20-1 with TRBJ2-3; tentatively, D is TRBD1 (5 bases). With 4 bases removed from V and 1 base from J, the gap between germline ends came to 15 bases. Germline V CDR1 and CDR2: DFQATT, SNEGSKA (reference sequence). The length of the CDR3 is 15 residues.

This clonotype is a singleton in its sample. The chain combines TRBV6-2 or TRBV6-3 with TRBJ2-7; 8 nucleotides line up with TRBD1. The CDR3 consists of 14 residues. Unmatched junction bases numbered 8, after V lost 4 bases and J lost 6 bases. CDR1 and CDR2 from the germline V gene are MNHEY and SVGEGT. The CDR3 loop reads CASSFHRQGSEQYV. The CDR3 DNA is TGTGCCAGCAGTTTCCACCGACAGGGGAGCGAGCAGTACGTC.

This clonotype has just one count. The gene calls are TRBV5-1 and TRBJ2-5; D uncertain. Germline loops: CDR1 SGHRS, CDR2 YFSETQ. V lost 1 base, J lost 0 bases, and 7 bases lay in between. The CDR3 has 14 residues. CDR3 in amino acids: CASSLYVHQETQYF. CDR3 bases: TGCGCCAGCAGCTTGTACGTACACCAAGAGACCCAGTACTTC.

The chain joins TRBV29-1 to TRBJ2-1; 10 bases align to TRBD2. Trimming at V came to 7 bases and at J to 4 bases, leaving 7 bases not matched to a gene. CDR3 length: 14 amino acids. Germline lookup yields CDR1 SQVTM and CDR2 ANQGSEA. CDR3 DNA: TGCAGCGCAACTAGCGGGACCCCTTACAATGAGCAGTTCTTC. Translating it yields CSATSGTPYNEQFF.

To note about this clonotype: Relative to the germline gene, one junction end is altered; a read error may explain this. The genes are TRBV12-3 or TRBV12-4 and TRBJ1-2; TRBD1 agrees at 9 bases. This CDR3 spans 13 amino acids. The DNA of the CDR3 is TGTGCCAGCAACTACAGGGGGCTGGGTGGCCACACCTTC. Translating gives CASNYRGLGGHTF.

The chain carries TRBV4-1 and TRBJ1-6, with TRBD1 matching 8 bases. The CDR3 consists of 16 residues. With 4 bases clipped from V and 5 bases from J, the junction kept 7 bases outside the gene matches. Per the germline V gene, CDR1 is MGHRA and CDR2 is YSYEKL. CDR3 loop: CASSPSGQENNSPLHF. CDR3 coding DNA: TGCGCCAGCAGCCCATCGGGACAGGAGAATAATTCACCCCTCCACTTT.

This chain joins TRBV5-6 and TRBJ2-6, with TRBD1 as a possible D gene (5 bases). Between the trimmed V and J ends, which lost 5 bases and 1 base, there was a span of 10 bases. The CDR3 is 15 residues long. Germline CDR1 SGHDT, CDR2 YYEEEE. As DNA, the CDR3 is TGTGCCAGCAGTCCCCGACAGTCTGGGGCCAACGTCCTGACTTTC. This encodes CASSPRQSGANVLTF. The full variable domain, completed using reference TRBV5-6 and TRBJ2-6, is DAGVTQSPTHLIKTRGQQVTLRCSPKSGHDTVSWYQQALGQGPQFIFQYYEEEERQRGNFPDRFSGHQFPNYSSELNVNALLLGDSALYLCASSPRQSGANVLTFGAGSRLTVL.

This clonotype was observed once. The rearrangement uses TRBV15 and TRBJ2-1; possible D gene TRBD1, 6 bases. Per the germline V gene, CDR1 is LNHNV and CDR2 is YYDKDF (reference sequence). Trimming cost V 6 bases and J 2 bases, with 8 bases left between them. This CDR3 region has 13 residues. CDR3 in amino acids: CATRGQPYNEQFF. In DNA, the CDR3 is TGTGCCACCAGGGGACAACCCTACAATGAGCAGTTCTTC.